Listed here is a single T cell receptor beta chain. Its antigen is not identified. This specimen belongs to a study of monozygotic twins with inflammatory bowel disease. CDR1 and CDR2 (germline): LGHDT, YNNKEL (reference sequence). The CDR3 is 14 amino acids. Whole-study findings and limits: TCRbeta inverse Simpson diversity was decreased in IBD patients versus healthy co-twins.

No DNA is given; TCRdb re-called the 5' RACE reads and lists each CDR3 protein once. The sample spans 400,000 to 500,000 distinct CDR3 sequences; the ten largest clones claim 2% to 2.5%. The V call is TRBV3-1, the J call TRBJ2-1. The TCR originated in a human donor with ulcerative colitis or Crohn's disease, or a healthy co-twin of an affected twin (not recorded which). The sequencing input was blood. CDR3 protein: CASSHSTEPNEQFF.